The clone carrying this TCR beta chain occurred many times. The data are from a study of blood T cell repertoires in COVID-19. Study information: Samples taken during acute and convalescent COVID-19 were collected in the United States, Italy and Spain. T cells, B-cell-depleted T cells, or PBMCs provided the cDNA or gDNA that served as material.

Per the study methods: Researchers report that nucleated cell counts were estimated from reference gene primer amplification. Libraries were prepared by immunoSEQ multiplex PCR; TCRdb keeps only in-frame clonotypes and omits some of them. That table is the source of V, J and clone size, and D and trimming were worked out from the DNA. The table records approximately 89,000 clones, about 81% of them present only once. The CDR3 consists of 15 residues. Germline V gives CDR1 MDHEN, CDR2 SYDVKM. Trimming cost V 5 bases and J 0 bases; bases outside gene matches: 4. The receptor's source is a man between 65 and 80 years old with acute or convalescent COVID-19. This chain links TRBV28 with TRBJ1-5; 7 nucleotides match TRBD1. The sample comprised peripheral blood. CDR3 bases: TGTGCCAGCAGTGTCGGACAGGATAGCAATCAGCCCCAGCATTTT. It codes for CASSVGQDSNQPQHF.